Following are 29 T cell receptor beta chains from one sample sequenced in a study of CD8 T cells in Susac syndrome (dated by TCRdb to between 2018 and 2020). Receptor libraries were prepared by the immunoSEQ multiplex PCR assay. RNA was extracted with the RNeasy kit and roughly 0.45 to 1 ug was reverse transcribed using random hexamers. TCRdb reprocessing: public reads trimmed at Q25 with fastp, clones called with MiXCR, in-frame beta chains kept. Here each entry gathers all rows of one CDR3 protein and keeps the most common genes and DNA. Here the sample has 170,000 or so distinct CDR3 sequences; 85% to 95% occur a single time. The leading ten clones occupy roughly 0.16% of the sample. The sequenced sample consisted of CD8+ T cells from PBMCs. These receptors came from a human donor with multiple sclerosis.

This clonotype was counted once. The V gene is TRBV10-3, the J gene TRBJ2-5, with 9 nucleotides matching TRBD2. The CDR3 is 19 residues long. Germline values: CDR1 ENHRY, CDR2 SYGVKD. V lost 0 bases to trimming and J lost 1 base; unmatched junction nucleotides: 12. CDR3 amino acids: CAISESGRLADVSQETQYF. As DNA, the CDR3 is TGTGCCATCAGTGAGTCCGGCCGACTAGCGGATGTATCCCAAGAGACCCAGTACTTC.

The chain combines TRBV29-1 with TRBJ2-6; 8 bases match TRBD1. The CDR3 has 19 residues. V shed 0 bases, J shed 0 bases, and the junction held 10 bases outside the gene matches. Per germline, CDR1 SQVTM and CDR2 ANQGSEA. For the CDR3, the DNA is TGCAGCGTTGAAGATCGGCCGGGACAGGCCCTCTCTGGGGCCAACGTCCTGACTTTC. Translation: CSVEDRPGQALSGANVLTF.

The CDR3 DNA is TGCGCCAGCAGTCTCGACGGGAAGATAGGTCTAGCGGGAGAAGGTCTCACAGATACGCAGTATTTT. Protein product: CASSLDGKIGLAGEGLTDTQYF. The rearrangement links TRBV23-1 to TRBJ2-3; the match to TRBD2 covers 10 bases. TRBV23-1 carries the ORF label, with uncertain function. This CDR3 has 22 amino acids. Unmatched junction bases numbered 24, after V lost 4 bases and J lost 2 bases.

V is TRBV18 and J is TRBJ2-1, with 14 nucleotides matching TRBD2. Germline V gene data show CDR1 as KGHSH and CDR2 as LQKENI. V lost 0 bases and J lost 0; bases outside the gene matches: 1. CDR3 length equals 18 residues. The DNA for the CDR3 is TGTGCCAGCTCACCACCGACTAGCGGGGGGGCCTCCTACAATGAGCAGTTCTTC. The encoded protein is CASSPPTSGGASYNEQFF.

The V and J genes are TRBV28 and TRBJ2-5; TRBD2 might be the D (5 bases). Trimming pared 5 bases from V and 4 bases from J, leaving 17 bases between. The CDR3 sequence is 15 residues long. Germline CDR1 reads MDHEN; CDR2 reads SYDVKM. CDR3 region: CASSEERRKVETQYF. CDR3 coding DNA: TGTGCCAGCAGTGAAGAGAGGAGGAAGGTAGAGACCCAGTACTTC. The full variable domain, in which reference TRBV28 and TRBJ2-5 provide the parts outside the CDR3, is DVKVTQSSRYLVKRTGEKVFLECVQDMDHENMFWYRQDPGLGLRLIYFSYDVKMKEKGDIPEGYSVSREKKERFSLILESASTNQTSMYLCASSEERRKVETQYFGPGTRLLVL.

The gene calls are TRBV5-6 and TRBJ2-7; D tentatively reads TRBD1 or TRBD2 (5 bases each). The germline V and J ends were trimmed by 2 bases and 3 bases, with 12 bases remaining between them. The CDR3 sequence is 14 residues long. CDR1 is SGHDT, CDR2 YYEEEE, per germline. DNA for the CDR3: TGTGCCAGCAGCTTAGGGACGGGAATCTACGAGCAGTACTTC. Translating gives CASSLGTGIYEQYF.

The V and J genes are TRBV2 and TRBJ2-5; 8 nucleotides line up with TRBD2. Germline CDR1 reads SNHLY; CDR2 reads FYNNEI. J was trimmed by 8 bases and V by 4 bases; bases with no gene match: 12. The CDR3 sequence is 15 residues long. CDR3 region: CASSGKSGGLGTQYF. As DNA, the CDR3 is TGTGCCAGCAGTGGGAAAAGCGGGGGCTTAGGAACCCAGTACTTC.

V is TRBV18 and J is TRBJ2-1; D perhaps matches TRBD2 (6 bases). There are 13 residues in the CDR3. CDR1 is KGHSH and CDR2 is LQKENI in the germline V gene. V was cut by 0 bases and J by 8 bases, with 8 bases left in between. DNA of the CDR3: TGTGCCAGCTCACCACCGGGCGGGGATGAGCAGTTCTTC. Its translation: CASSPPGGDEQFF. The whole variable domain, remainder taken from reference TRBV18 and TRBJ2-1, is NAGVMQNPRHLVRRRGQEARLRCSPMKGHSHVYWYRQLPEEGLKFMVYLQKENIIDESGMPKERFSAEFPKEGPSILRIQQVVRGDSAAYFCASSPPGGDEQFFGPGTRLTVL.

The gene calls are TRBV29-1 and TRBJ1-2; D ambiguous. The V end was cut by 4 bases, the J end by 7 bases, with 10 bases between. The CDR3 loop spans 11 amino acids. Germline CDR1 and CDR2: SQVTM and ANQGSEA. CDR3: CSVVWVGGYTF. In DNA form, the CDR3 reads TGCAGCGTTGTTTGGGTTGGTGGCTACACCTTC.

J is TRBJ2-2 and V is TRBV30; a possible D gene is TRBD2 (5 bases). The CDR3 spans 14 residues. V shed 5 bases and J shed 2 bases, with 12 bases lying between them. Germline loops: CDR1 GTSNPN, CDR2 SVGIG (reference sequence). The CDR3 protein is CAWFGILNTGELFF. In nucleotides, the CDR3 is TGTGCCTGGTTCGGGATTCTCAACACCGGGGAGCTGTTTTTT.

This clonotype was detected only once. V gene TRBV9 combines with J gene TRBJ2-7; D call uncertain. The V and J ends lost 0 bases and 2 bases respectively, with 12 bases between them. Germline-derived CDR1 and CDR2 are SGDLS and YYNGEE. The CDR3 covers 15 residues. CDR3 amino acids: CASSVDGQLPYEQYF. The CDR3 DNA reads TGTGCCAGCAGCGTAGATGGGCAGCTTCCCTACGAGCAGTACTTC.

The chain has TRBV4-2 and TRBJ2-7; D is unclear. Trimming cost V 0 bases and J 3 bases, with 15 bases left between them. The CDR3 contains 16 residues. In germline, CDR1 is LGHNA, CDR2 YNFKEQ. Here the CDR3 DNA reads TGTGCCAGCAGCCAAGAGCAGTTCCATGAAAACTACGAGCAGTACTTC. As protein: CASSQEQFHENYEQYF.

The rearrangement joins TRBV2 to TRBJ2-7; 12 bases agree with TRBD2. Trimming cost V 0 bases and J 4 bases; bases outside gene matches: 16. Germline V gives CDR1 SNHLY, CDR2 FYNNEI. The CDR3 loop spans 20 amino acids. The CDR3 nucleotides are TGTGCCAGCAGTGAAGCGCTTCGGGGCAACGGACTAGCGGGGCTATACGAGCAGTACTTC. Amino acid sequence: CASSEALRGNGLAGLYEQYF.

The chain recombines TRBV29-1 with TRBJ2-3, with 9 bases lining up with TRBD2. The CDR3 totals 14 residues. V shed 4 bases, J shed 6 bases, and the junction held 8 bases outside the gene matches. Germline CDR1 SQVTM, CDR2 ANQGSEA. CDR3 protein: CSVVLAGYRDTQYF. The CDR3 DNA reads TGCAGCGTTGTGCTAGCGGGGTACAGGGATACGCAGTATTTT.

This chain connects TRBV29-1 to TRBJ1-2; TRBD1 matches at 9 bases. V dropped 6 bases and J dropped 3; count of bases not matched to a gene: 11. Germline V gives CDR1 SQVTM, CDR2 ANQGSEA. This CDR3 has 15 residues. The CDR3 DNA follows: TGCAGCGTGAAAGAACAGGGGGCTCGGTACTATGGCTACACCTTC. Translating it yields CSVKEQGARYYGYTF.

The chain is built from TRBV28 and TRBJ2-7; tentative D call: TRBD2 (5 bases). The ends were cut back, 5 bases at V and 6 bases at J, with 14 bases in the middle. Germline V gene sequence: CDR1 MDHEN, CDR2 SYDVKM. The CDR3 totals 13 residues. The CDR3 loop reads CASSPLEAGEQYF. In DNA, the CDR3 is TGTGCCAGCAGTCCCCTCGAGGCGGGCGAGCAGTACTTC.

The V gene is TRBV2, the J gene TRBJ2-5, with D tentatively TRBD1 (5 bases). V was shortened by 2 bases and J by 4 bases, with 8 bases between the two germline ends. The germline V gene encodes CDR1 SNHLY and CDR2 FYNNEI. The CDR3 runs 13 residues. This CDR3 is CASSEYRRETQYF. The CDR3 region has the DNA TGTGCCAGCAGTGAATACAGGCGAGAGACCCAGTACTTC. The variable domain in full, completed from reference TRBV2 and TRBJ2-5, reads EPEVTQTPSHQVTQMGQEVILRCVPISNHLYFYWYRQILGQKVEFLVSFYNNEISEKSEIFDDQFSVERPDGSNFTLKIRSTKLEDSAMYFCASSEYRRETQYFGPGTRLLVL.

The chain uses TRBV12-5 and TRBJ2-1, with 8 bases matching TRBD2. Germline V gives CDR1 LGHNT, CDR2 FRNRAP. Trimming at V came to 5 bases and at J to 8 bases, leaving 14 bases not matched to a gene. CDR3 length: 16 residues. The CDR3 nucleotides are TGTGCTAGTGGTCCCAAGGGTAGACTAGCGATGGATGAGCAGTTCTTC. Translation: CASGPKGRLAMDEQFF.

The chain combines TRBV27 with TRBJ2-1; D is undetermined. This CDR3 is 14 amino acids long. Germline-derived CDR1 and CDR2 are MNHEY and SMNVEV (reference sequence). The V and J ends lost 2 bases and 5 bases respectively, with 10 bases between them. The CDR3 region has the DNA TGTGCCAGCAGTTTAGGTGGTGGGCACAATGAGCAGTTCTTC. Translated: CASSLGGGHNEQFF.

The V gene is TRBV5-6, the J gene TRBJ2-6; the match to TRBD1 covers 8 bases. This CDR3 has 16 residues. The V gene end was trimmed by 1 base and the J gene end by 2 bases; junction bases not matched to a gene: 2. CDR1 and CDR2 (germline): SGHDT, YYEEEE. CDR3 region: CASSLTDRAGANVLTF. CDR3 nucleotide sequence: TGTGCCAGCAGCTTGACGGACAGGGCTGGGGCCAACGTCCTGACTTTC.

This chain uses TRBV7-9 with TRBJ2-7; 7 bases align to TRBD1. V lost 5 bases and J lost 2; bases outside the gene matches: 6. CDR1 and CDR2 from the germline V gene are SEHNR and FQNEAQ (reference sequence). The CDR3 covers 14 residues. The CDR3 is CASSPPGQAYEQYF. In DNA, the CDR3 is TGTGCCAGCAGCCCCCCCGGACAGGCCTACGAGCAGTACTTC.

The chain combines TRBV25-1 with TRBJ1-1; D perhaps matches TRBD1 (6 bases). With 10 bases removed from V and 4 bases from J, the gap between germline ends came to 16 bases. The CDR3 runs to 13 residues. Germline CDR1 reads MGHDK; CDR2 reads SYGVNS. The CDR3 here is CATQGGGGTEAFF. In DNA, the CDR3 is TGTGCCACCCAAGGAGGGGGAGGCACTGAAGCTTTCTTT.

The V call is TRBV2, the J call TRBJ2-1; D may be TRBD2 (6 bases). CDR1 is SNHLY, CDR2 FYNNEI, per germline. V was shortened by 4 bases and J by 12 bases, with 7 bases between the two germline ends. This CDR3 is built from 10 residues. The CDR3 region is CASSGRGQFF. The CDR3 region has the DNA TGTGCCAGCAGTGGGAGGGGGCAGTTCTTC.

This clonotype has a single count. This chain connects TRBV27 to TRBJ2-7; TRBD1 agrees at 7 bases. Germline V gives CDR1 MNHEY, CDR2 SMNVEV (reference sequence). V was clipped by 5 bases and J by 3 bases; unmatched bases: 13. CDR3 length: 16 residues. Written as DNA, the CDR3 is TGTGCCAGCAGTCGACAGGGAAACCCTTTAGTCTACGAGCAGTACTTC. Translating gives CASSRQGNPLVYEQYF.

The V gene is TRBV27, the J gene TRBJ1-5; D is unresolved. Germline V lookup: CDR1 MNHEY, CDR2 SMNVEV (reference sequence). V was clipped by 11 bases and J by 2 bases, with 1 base between them. The CDR3 covers 9 residues. The CDR3 DNA reads TGTGCCGGCAATCAGCCCCAGCATTTT. Translation gives CAGNQPQHF.

This sequence joins TRBV7-2 and TRBJ1-1, with unresolved D. Trimming cost V 5 bases and J 4 bases, with 11 bases left between them. Germline CDR1 and CDR2: SGHTA and FQGNSA. The CDR3 totals 13 residues. The chain's CDR3 is CASSLWIGTEAFF. CDR3 nucleotides: TGTGCCAGCAGCCTATGGATCGGCACTGAAGCTTTCTTT.

The V gene is TRBV30, the J gene TRBJ2-7; D possibly corresponds to TRBD2 (6 bases). CDR3 length: 16 amino acids. Between the trimmed V and J ends, which lost 0 bases and 0 bases, there was a span of 15 bases. Germline lookup yields CDR1 GTSNPN and CDR2 SVGIG (reference sequence). The CDR3 is CAWSVYSAGFSYEQYF. Here the CDR3 DNA reads TGTGCCTGGAGTGTCTACTCGGCGGGGTTCTCCTACGAGCAGTACTTC.

V is TRBV5-1 and J is TRBJ2-7; 9 bases agree with TRBD2. The CDR3 extends over 15 amino acids. The germline V gene encodes CDR1 SGHRS and CDR2 YFSETQ. J gave up 4 bases and V 0 bases, and 5 bases lay outside the gene matches. The CDR3 here is CASSLEGLAPYEQYF. Written as DNA, the CDR3 is TGCGCCAGCAGCTTGGAGGGACTAGCCCCTTACGAGCAGTACTTC.

V and J are TRBV7-9 and TRBJ2-1, with 11 nucleotides matching TRBD2. The J segment lost 4 bases and the V segment lost 5 bases, leaving 7 bases of the junction unmatched. There are 16 residues in the CDR3. The germline CDR1 and CDR2 sequences are SEHNR and FQNEAQ (reference sequence). For the CDR3, the DNA is TGTGCCAGCAGCCCGGTAGCGGGAGGGTTGTACAATGAGCAGTTCTTC. The encoded protein is CASSPVAGGLYNEQFF.